The 17 T cell receptor beta chains below were found in one sample sequenced in a study of cytomegalovirus exposure and HLA in healthy donors. PCR involved 60 Vbeta and 13 Jbeta primers. TCRdb keeps only in-frame clones here, not all; method: immunoSEQ multiplex PCR. In the table there are around 150,000 clones, over 65% of which are singletons. The sequencing sample was made of PBMCs. These receptors all stem from a woman in her thirties or forties in good health and CMV-seronegative.

The V call is TRBV6-5, the J call TRBJ2-1; D is uncertain. Deletions cut 5 bases from V and 3 bases from J, with 14 bases between. CDR3 length: 15 residues. The germline V gene encodes CDR1 MNHEY and CDR2 SVGAGI. CDR3 sequence (DNA): TGTGCCAGCAGTCCCGTTGGAGTGGGCTACAATGAGCAGTTCTTC. Amino acid sequence: CASSPVGVGYNEQFF.

The V and J genes are TRBV7-2 and TRBJ2-1; TRBD2 aligns across 13 bases. Germline V gene data show CDR1 as SGHTA and CDR2 as FQGNSA. This CDR3 comprises 18 residues. V trimming: 3 bases; J trimming: 4 bases; junction bases outside the gene matches: 9. The CDR3, as DNA: TGTGCCAGCAGCTTTACCCGGACTAGCGGGGGATTATACAATGAGCAGTTCTTC. Residues: CASSFTRTSGGLYNEQFF.

This chain links TRBV6-5 with TRBJ2-7; 11 positions match TRBD1. The CDR3 is 16 residues long. V shed 0 bases, J shed 2 bases, and the junction held 3 bases outside the gene matches. Germline assignment: CDR1 MNHEY and CDR2 SVGAGI. The CDR3 here is CASSYSGTGGTYEQYF. As DNA, the CDR3 is TGTGCCAGCAGTTACTCGGGGACAGGGGGAACCTACGAGCAGTACTTC.

This clone showed up just a few times. This chain joins TRBV5-4 and TRBJ1-6, with 10 bases matching TRBD1. The CDR3 is 17 residues long. Germline assignment: CDR1 SGHNT and CDR2 YYREEE (reference sequence). V lost 1 base to trimming and J lost 5 bases; unmatched junction nucleotides: 6. The CDR3 protein is CASSLLTGTGDNSPLHF. In DNA form, the CDR3 reads TGTGCCAGCAGCTTGCTGACCGGGACAGGGGATAATTCACCCCTCCACTTT.

The CDR3 region is CASSVGTGASTDTQYF. The CDR3 DNA reads TGTGCCAGCAGCGTAGGGACAGGGGCATCCACAGATACGCAGTATTTT. The chain combines TRBV11-3 with TRBJ2-3, with 10 bases lining up with TRBD1. V dropped 5 bases and J dropped 2; count of bases not matched to a gene: 7. The CDR3 spans 16 residues. Germline V lookup: CDR1 SGHNT, CDR2 YENEEA. Full variable domain (outside the CDR3, taken from reference TRBV11-3 and TRBJ2-3): EAGVVQSPRYKIIEKKQPVAFWCNPISGHNTLYWYLQNLGQGPELLIRYENEEAVDDSQLPKDRFSAERLKGVDSTLKIQPAELGDSAVYLCASSVGTGASTDTQYFGPGTRLTVL.

The rearrangement joins TRBV4-1 to TRBJ2-5; 7 nucleotides agree with TRBD1. CDR1 is MGHRA and CDR2 is YSYEKL in the germline V gene. Trimming at V came to 6 bases and at J to 3 bases, leaving 13 bases not matched to a gene. The CDR3 runs 16 residues. For the CDR3, the DNA is TGCGCCAGCAGACTAACCTTAGGCACAGGGGAAGAGACCCAGTACTTC. Its protein is CASRLTLGTGEETQYF.

This clone was observed a few times. V usage is TRBV25-1 and J usage is TRBJ2-3; TRBD2 is a possible D gene (5 bases). The V end was cut by 4 bases, the J end by 1 base, with 15 bases between. This CDR3 region has 16 residues. The germline gives CDR1 MGHDK, CDR2 SYGVNS. In nucleotides, the CDR3 is TGTGCCAGCAGTGCCCGGAGCCGGGGTGGCACAGATACGCAGTATTTT. Encoded protein: CASSARSRGGTDTQYF.

The chain employs TRBV5-1 and TRBJ2-5, with D maybe TRBD1 (6 bases). The germline V and J ends were trimmed by 4 bases and 2 bases, with 18 bases remaining between them. The CDR3 sequence is 16 residues long. Per germline, CDR1 SGHRS and CDR2 YFSETQ. In DNA form, the CDR3 reads TGCGCCAGCAGCAAACTTTCCGGGACAAAACAAGAGACCCAGTACTTC. Translating it yields CASSKLSGTKQETQYF.

The chain recombines TRBV5-5 with TRBJ1-2, with TRBD1 identical over 8 bases. The CDR3 contains 17 residues. The V gene's germline CDR1 is SGHKS and CDR2 YYEKEE (reference sequence). Germline trimming cut 4 bases from V and 4 bases from J; bases unmatched to any gene: 15. The CDR3 nucleotides read TGTGCCAGCAGCGGCCGGGACAGGTCCGCTCGGGGCTATGGCTACACCTTC. Protein: CASSGRDRSARGYGYTF. The variable domain in full, with the rest retrieved from reference TRBV5-5 and TRBJ1-2, is DAGVTQSPTHLIKTRGQQVTLRCSPISGHKSVSWYQQVLGQGPQFIFQYYEKEERGRGNFPDRFSARQFPNYSSELNVNALLLGDSALYLCASSGRDRSARGYGYTFGSGTRLTVV.

The gene calls are TRBV4-1 and TRBJ1-1, with a possible D match to TRBD1 (5 bases). The CDR3 has 17 amino acids. V lost 5 bases and J 2 bases, leaving 21 bases between the germline ends. Germline V CDR1 and CDR2: MGHRA, YSYEKL. The CDR3 DNA is TGCGCCAGCAGCTACGCCTTAAGGGGCAGTATAAACACTGAAGCTTTCTTT. This sequence encodes CASSYALRGSINTEAFF.

The rearrangement joins TRBV5-1 to TRBJ1-1, with TRBD1 identical over 8 bases. Unmatched junction bases numbered 6, after V lost 0 bases and J lost 5 bases. Germline V gives CDR1 SGHRS, CDR2 YFSETQ. The CDR3 has 15 amino acids. The CDR3 sequence is CASSLEQGGWTEAFF. The DNA for the CDR3 is TGCGCCAGCAGCTTGGAACAGGGGGGGTGGACTGAAGCTTTCTTT.

In its sample, this clone was seen once. V is TRBV5-1 and J is TRBJ2-1; a weak D match, TRBD1 (5 bases). The CDR3 has 15 residues. The germline V gene encodes CDR1 SGHRS and CDR2 YFSETQ. Trimming stripped 0 bases from V and 0 bases from J, with 7 bases between. DNA for the CDR3: TGCGCCAGCAGCTTGGAGGACATCTCCTACAATGAGCAGTTCTTC. Protein product: CASSLEDISYNEQFF.

This chain joins TRBV18 and TRBJ1-1, with a weak D call TRBD1 (6 bases). The CDR3 is made up of 15 amino acids. CDR1 is KGHSH and CDR2 is LQKENI in the germline V gene. V lost 2 bases to trimming and J lost 5 bases, with 15 bases between them. The CDR3 sequence is CASSPGRGVGTEAFF. The CDR3 region has the DNA TGTGCCAGCTCACCAGGCAGGGGCGTGGGGACTGAAGCTTTCTTT. Complete variable domain (other parts from reference TRBV18 and TRBJ1-1): NAGVMQNPRHLVRRRGQEARLRCSPMKGHSHVYWYRQLPEEGLKFMVYLQKENIIDESGMPKERFSAEFPKEGPSILRIQQVVRGDSAAYFCASSPGRGVGTEAFFGQGTRLTVV.

This clone has only a few counts. The rearrangement uses TRBV4-1 and TRBJ2-5; 8 bases align to TRBD2. The CDR3 spans 15 residues. V was pared by 1 base and J by 3 bases, with 4 bases of the junction left unmatched. The germline V gene encodes CDR1 MGHRA and CDR2 YSYEKL. The CDR3 here is CASSQAGGRKETQYF. The CDR3 coding sequence is TGCGCCAGCAGCCAAGCGGGGGGGCGAAAAGAGACCCAGTACTTC.

This clone was counted only a few times. The chain joins TRBV5-1 to TRBJ1-1; TRBD1 aligns across 8 bases. This CDR3 region has 13 residues. Germline V gene sequence: CDR1 SGHRS, CDR2 YFSETQ. With V trimmed by 1 base and J by 5 bases, 1 base remained unmatched. In nucleotides, the CDR3 is TGCGCCAGCAGCTTGCGGACAGGGACTGAAGCTTTCTTT. This codes for CASSLRTGTEAFF.

The genes are TRBV5-4 and TRBJ2-5, with TRBD1 identical over 9 bases. The CDR3 length is 14 residues. The V gene end was trimmed by 4 bases and the J gene end by 5 bases; junction bases not matched to a gene: 6. CDR1 is SGHNT, CDR2 YYREEE, per germline (reference sequence). Written as DNA, the CDR3 is TGTGCCAGCAGCCCGAGGACAGGGGTGGAGACCCAGTACTTC. Protein: CASSPRTGVETQYF.

This chain joins TRBV18 and TRBJ2-3; D is ambiguous. Germline CDR1 is KGHSH and CDR2 is LQKENI. The ends were cut back, 0 bases at V and 6 bases at J, with 10 bases in the middle. The CDR3 has 14 residues. The CDR3 bases are TGTGCCAGCTCACCACCGGCGGAGAGGGATACGCAGTATTTT. Residues: CASSPPAERDTQYF.